This T cell receptor (beta chain) was retrieved from a study of blood T cell repertoires in COVID-19. Study-level information: Specimens from acute and convalescent COVID-19 originated in the United States, Italy and Spain. In each case, the material was cDNA or gDNA derived from T cells, B-cell-depleted T cells, or PBMCs.

The J segment lost 1 base and the V segment lost 0 bases, leaving 7 bases of the junction unmatched. CDR1 is SGHNT and CDR2 is YENEEA in the germline V gene. This CDR3 has 18 amino acids. The protocol was immunoSEQ multiplex PCR, while the TCRdb copy is restricted to in-frame clones and leaves out a portion. This table holds fewer than 85,000 clones, over 70% found once. V is TRBV11-3 and J is TRBJ2-3; TRBD2 matches 10 bases. The sample comprised peripheral blood. The TCR originated in a woman aged 55 to 70 with acute or convalescent COVID-19. This chain's CDR3 is CASSLDSVGLAGTDTQYF. The CDR3 DNA is TGTGCCAGCAGCTTAGATAGTGTTGGACTAGCGGGCACAGATACGCAGTATTTT.